This T cell receptor (beta chain) comes out of a study of CD8 T cells in Susac syndrome. The CDR3 runs to 13 residues. The V gene's germline CDR1 is SNHLY and CDR2 FYNNEI. V lost 1 base, J lost 6 bases, and 8 bases lay in between. When the RNA was reverse transcribed, random hexamers were used with an input of about 0.5 to 1 ug. TCRdb re-analysed the immunoSEQ multiplex PCR reads in MiXCR, keeping a single row per CDR3 protein. The sample contains some 63,000 distinct CDR3 sequences, around 95% of which appear only once. Sequencing used CD8+ T cells from PBMCs. The TCR comes from a human donor with multiple sclerosis. The V and J genes are TRBV2 and TRBJ2-3; no clear D gene. The CDR3 DNA reads TGTGCCAGCAGTGAAGGTTCGGGCGATACGCAGTATTTT. Translating it yields CASSEGSGDTQYF.